The 18 T cell receptor beta chains in this list originate from one sample, sequenced in a study of blood T cell repertoires in COVID-19. The assay was immunoSEQ multiplex PCR, and TCRdb's table has in-frame clones only and misses some. In the table there are over 200,000 clones, approximately 89% of which are singletons. The sample consisted of peripheral blood. Source of these receptors: a woman aged 45-65 years with acute or convalescent COVID-19.

The chain is built from TRBV2 and TRBJ1-6, with 7 nucleotides matching TRBD1. The CDR3 has 16 amino acids. Germline values: CDR1 SNHLY, CDR2 FYNNEI. V dropped 8 bases and J dropped 0; count of bases not matched to a gene: 7. CDR3 sequence reads: CASGGQQSSYNSPLHF. The CDR3 nucleotides read TGTGCCAGCGGGGGACAGCAGAGCTCCTATAATTCACCCCTCCACTTT.

The J gene is TRBJ2-7, the V gene TRBV5-4; maybe TRBD2 (6 bases). V was clipped by 0 bases and J by 1 base, with 11 bases between them. Germline V gene sequence: CDR1 SGHNT, CDR2 YYREEE (reference sequence). The CDR3 length is 15 residues. In nucleotides, the CDR3 is TGTGCCAGCAGCTTGGGTATAGCGGTGTCCTACGAGCAGTACTTC. Translation: CASSLGIAVSYEQYF.

The chain has TRBV7-9 and TRBJ2-1; a possible D gene is TRBD1 (5 bases). V was pared by 4 bases and J by 0 bases, with 13 bases between. This CDR3 has 16 residues. Germline CDR1 and CDR2: SEHNR and FQNEAQ (reference sequence). The CDR3 bases are TGTGCCAGCAGCTCCCTTGGGGCAAGCTCCTACAATGAGCAGTTCTTC. Its translation: CASSSLGASSYNEQFF.

This rearrangement joins TRBV2 to TRBJ2-3; TRBD2 matches at 10 bases. Trimming removed 9 bases from V and 8 bases from J; junction bases left unmatched: 14. Per germline, CDR1 SNHLY and CDR2 FYNNEI. This CDR3 contains 15 residues. DNA for the CDR3: TGTGCCAGTTGGAGAGGAGGTCTAGCGGGAGCTACGCAGTATTTT. It translates to CASWRGGLAGATQYF.

The chain recombines TRBV10-3 with TRBJ1-1; no clear D. This CDR3 contains 16 residues. Germline assignment: CDR1 ENHRY and CDR2 SYGVKD. V lost 3 bases to trimming and J lost 0 bases, with 14 bases between them. As DNA, the CDR3 is TGTGCCATCAGTGACCCGGGTTCGTCCATGAACACTGAAGCTTTCTTT. Residues: CAISDPGSSMNTEAFF.

This sequence joins TRBV19 and TRBJ1-2; D not certain. Germline V gene sequence: CDR1 LNHDA, CDR2 SQIVND (reference sequence). Deletions cut 2 bases from V and 0 bases from J, with 7 bases between. The CDR3 runs 14 residues. This chain's CDR3 is CASSIRAANYGYTF. The CDR3 DNA follows: TGTGCCAGTAGTATACGAGCCGCTAACTATGGCTACACCTTC.

This chain links TRBV5-5 with TRBJ1-3; D not resolved. This CDR3 spans 15 amino acids. The V gene's germline CDR1 is SGHKS and CDR2 YYEKEE (reference sequence). Trimming stripped 2 bases from V and 0 bases from J, with 9 bases between. The CDR3 bases are TGTGCCAGCAGCTTTGGCTCCGTCTCTGGAAACACCATATATTTT. Protein sequence: CASSFGSVSGNTIYF.

This chain joins TRBV24-1 and TRBJ2-1, with 11 bases identical to TRBD2. The CDR3 is made up of 16 amino acids. The V segment lost 4 bases and the J segment 7 bases; nucleotides outside the gene matches: 8. Germline values: CDR1 KGHDR, CDR2 SFDVKD. CDR3 region: CATSEPLAGGRNEQFF. CDR3 in DNA: TGTGCCACCAGTGAACCGCTAGCGGGAGGCCGGAATGAGCAGTTCTTC.

In DNA form, the CDR3 reads TGCGCCAGCAGCTTGGAGCCGGGATATGGCTACACCTTC. It specifies CASSLEPGYGYTF. This rearrangement joins TRBV5-1 to TRBJ1-2; D is ambiguous. Germline V gives CDR1 SGHRS, CDR2 YFSETQ. The CDR3 is made up of 13 amino acids. The V and J ends lost 0 bases and 5 bases respectively, with 8 bases between them.

The chain carries TRBV19 and TRBJ2-6, with D tentatively TRBD1 (6 bases). The germline V gene has CDR1 LNHDA and CDR2 SQIVND (reference sequence). V lost 7 bases and J lost 0, with 19 bases in between. CDR3 length: 18 amino acids. The chain's CDR3 is CASTPRGRGYSGANVLTF. In DNA form, the CDR3 reads TGTGCCAGTACCCCTAGGGGCAGGGGTTACTCTGGGGCCAACGTCCTGACTTTC.

The gene calls are TRBV3-1 (or the pseudogene TRBV3-2) and TRBJ2-1; tentatively, D is TRBD2 (6 bases). Trimming shortened V by 0 bases and J by 4 bases, and 7 bases separated the two germline ends. The germline gives CDR1 LGHDT, CDR2 YNNKEL (reference sequence). The CDR3 loop spans 14 amino acids. The CDR3 loop reads CASSQEGGYNEQFF. CDR3 DNA: TGTGCCAGCAGCCAAGAAGGAGGGTACAATGAGCAGTTCTTC.

The chain links TRBV10-3 to TRBJ1-1, with TRBD1 as a possible D gene (5 bases). Germline-derived CDR1 and CDR2 are ENHRY and SYGVKD. The length of the CDR3 is 13 residues. Trimming removed 9 bases at V and 0 bases at J, with 11 bases between. The CDR3 DNA is TGTGCCATGAAGACAGTTTTGAACACTGAAGCTTTCTTT. This sequence encodes CAMKTVLNTEAFF.

The chain carries TRBV15 and TRBJ1-3, with a weak D call TRBD1 (6 bases). Germline V gene lookup returns CDR1 LNHNV and CDR2 YYDKDF (reference sequence). V was cut by 11 bases and J by 2 bases, with 13 bases left in between. CDR3 size: 13 residues. CDR3 amino acids: CAVNSGAGNTIYF. The CDR3 coding sequence is TGTGCCGTTAACTCAGGGGCTGGAAACACCATATATTTT.

The chain combines TRBV6-6 with TRBJ1-1, with 7 bases fitting TRBD1. With V trimmed by 4 bases and J by 4 bases, 9 bases remained unmatched. This CDR3 has 15 residues. Germline CDR1 is MNHNY and CDR2 is SVGAGI (reference sequence). CDR3 nucleotides: TGTGCCAGCAGTTGGCGTGGAGGGGGCGTCACTGAAGCTTTCTTT. As protein: CASSWRGGGVTEAFF.

The gene calls are TRBV11-3 and TRBJ2-3; tentatively, D is TRBD2 (5 bases). V was trimmed by 1 base and J by 4 bases, leaving 9 bases between them. In germline, CDR1 is SGHNT, CDR2 YENEEA. This CDR3 has 14 amino acids. The CDR3 spells CASSLVGSPDTQYF. The CDR3, as DNA: TGTGCCAGCAGCTTAGTAGGGAGCCCAGATACGCAGTATTTT.

The V call is TRBV3-1 (or the pseudogene TRBV3-2), the J call TRBJ2-5; D might be TRBD1 (5 bases). The germline CDR1 and CDR2 sequences are LGHDT and YNNKEL (reference sequence). This CDR3 is built from 13 residues. The V end lost 2 bases, the J end lost 3 bases, and 7 bases lay between the germline ends. The CDR3 loop is CASSQSGKETQYF. As DNA, the CDR3 is TGTGCCAGCAGCCAATCAGGGAAAGAGACCCAGTACTTC.

The rearrangement joins TRBV19 to TRBJ1-5, with D tentatively TRBD1 (5 bases). Germline CDR1 LNHDA, CDR2 SQIVND (reference sequence). V shed 3 bases and J shed 1 base, with 7 bases lying between them. The CDR3 loop spans 14 amino acids. Written as DNA, the CDR3 is TGTGCCAGTAGTATGGGACTGAGCAATCAGCCCCAGCATTTT. As protein: CASSMGLSNQPQHF.

The CDR3 DNA is TGTGCCATCAGCCGGACTAGCGGGAACTACGAGCAGTACTTC. This encodes CAISRTSGNYEQYF. V gene TRBV10-3 combines with J gene TRBJ2-7, with 12 bases aligning to TRBD2. Trimming removed 6 bases from V and 3 bases from J; junction bases left unmatched: 3. CDR1 is ENHRY and CDR2 is SYGVKD in the germline V gene. This CDR3 contains 14 residues.